This T cell receptor (beta chain) was sequenced for a study of T cells after yellow fever vaccination. Findings of the study overall: The CD4 compartment and the CD8 compartment contained a small share of clonotypes in common.

Each CDR3 protein is one row after TCRdb ran MiXCR on the 5' RACE reads. The sample holds tens of thousands of distinct CDR3 sequences, 7.4% seen once. This clonotype showed up many times. Its cognate antigen is unknown. Germline loops: CDR1 MNHEY, CDR2 SMNVEV (reference sequence). The CDR3 extends over 13 amino acids. The V end was cut by 5 bases, the J end by 9 bases, with 14 bases between. This TCR came from a man between 18 and 35 years old who received the YFV17D yellow fever vaccine. The chain links TRBV27 to TRBJ2-1; D is unresolved. The material was CD8+ T cells sorted from PBMCs, obtained more than 14 days after the first yellow fever vaccination. CDR3 loop: CASSPLQSGEQFF. The CDR3 nucleotides are TGTGCCAGCAGTCCGTTACAGTCGGGTGAGCAGTTCTTC.